A selection of T cell receptor beta chains follows, all from one sample in a study of cytomegalovirus exposure and HLA in healthy donors. Libraries were prepared by immunoSEQ multiplex PCR; TCRdb keeps only in-frame clonotypes and omits some of them. The sample comprises about 130,000 clones, around 67% of which are singletons, and around 2.1% rests with the top ten. Sequencing input: PBMCs. The receptors come from a woman aged 40 to 50 in good health and CMV-seropositive. Both conserved end residues are part of each CDR3. Each record gives: CDR3 DNA, CDR3 protein, clone size, D gene, V gene, J gene. A D gene is named only where the DNA matches it firmly. Part of the rows lack a size; the others show once, few, many or a class for expanded clones.

CDR3 DNA: TGTGCCAGCAGCTTCCGGGACACCAATGAGCAGTTCTTC; CDR3 protein: CASSFRDTNEQFF; clone size: .; D gene: .; V gene: TRBV9; J gene: TRBJ2-1
CDR3 DNA: TGTGCCAGCAGTCGATCTGACAGATACGAGCAGTACTTC; CDR3 protein: CASSRSDRYEQYF; clone size: .; D gene: .; V gene: TRBV6-6; J gene: TRBJ2-7
CDR3 DNA: TGTGCCAGCAGCTCAACCCGCCGGGACAGGGGATTCTACGAGCAGTACTTC; CDR3 protein: CASSSTRRDRGFYEQYF; clone size: .; D gene: TRBD1; V gene: TRBV11-1; J gene: TRBJ2-7
CDR3 DNA: TGTGCCAGCAGGACAGGGACCGACTATGGCTACACCTTC; CDR3 protein: CASRTGTDYGYTF; clone size: .; D gene: TRBD1; V gene: TRBV2; J gene: TRBJ1-2
CDR3 DNA: TGTGCCAGCAGCCGCGGGGGGGGGCGGTCAGCTAACTATGGCTACACCTTC; CDR3 protein: CASSRGGGRSANYGYTF; clone size: once; D gene: .; V gene: TRBV11-2; J gene: TRBJ1-2
CDR3 DNA: TGTGCCAGTACTTTGACAGGGGCTGGGGCCAACGTCCTGACTTTC; CDR3 protein: CASTLTGAGANVLTF; clone size: .; D gene: TRBD1; V gene: TRBV19; J gene: TRBJ2-6
CDR3 DNA: TGTGCCAGCGGTAGTCCGCAAGAGACCCAGTACTTC; CDR3 protein: CASGSPQETQYF; clone size: .; D gene: .; V gene: TRBV4-2; J gene: TRBJ2-5
CDR3 DNA: TGTGCCAGCACCGCGACAGGGGGGAGTGAAAAACTGTTTTTT; CDR3 protein: CASTATGGSEKLFF; clone size: .; D gene: TRBD1; V gene: TRBV6-5; J gene: TRBJ1-4
CDR3 DNA: TGTGCCTCTCAGGGGACGTTGAACACTGAAGCTTTCTTT; CDR3 protein: CASQGTLNTEAFF; clone size: few; D gene: .; V gene: TRBV10-3; J gene: TRBJ1-1
CDR3 DNA: TGTGCCAGCAGCTTACAGGGTAACACCGGGGAGCTGTTTTTT; CDR3 protein: CASSLQGNTGELFF; clone size: .; D gene: .; V gene: TRBV11-3; J gene: TRBJ2-2
CDR3 DNA: TGTGCCACCAGCTGGGTAGCGGGAGGGCCGGGGAATGAGCAGTTCTTC; CDR3 protein: CATSWVAGGPGNEQFF; clone size: .; D gene: TRBD2; V gene: TRBV15; J gene: TRBJ2-1
CDR3 DNA: TGTGCCAGCAGGGGGGGACAGGGGAGATACAATGAGCAGTTCTTC; CDR3 protein: CASRGGQGRYNEQFF; clone size: few; D gene: TRBD1; V gene: TRBV2; J gene: TRBJ2-1
CDR3 DNA: TGTGCCAGCAGCTTACGCGCGGGGGGGGGACAAGAGACCCAGTACTTC; CDR3 protein: CASSLRAGGGQETQYF; clone size: .; D gene: TRBD2; V gene: TRBV7-3; J gene: TRBJ2-5
CDR3 DNA: TGCGCCAGCAGCCAGGGGAACATGGATGAAAAACTGTTTTTT; CDR3 protein: CASSQGNMDEKLFF; clone size: .; D gene: .; V gene: TRBV5-1; J gene: TRBJ1-4
CDR3 DNA: TGTGCCAGCAGCGCTGGCGGTGGACAGATAAATGAAAAACTGTTTTTT; CDR3 protein: CASSAGGGQINEKLFF; clone size: .; D gene: .; V gene: TRBV9; J gene: TRBJ1-4
CDR3 DNA: TGTGCCAGCAGCTTATATCGGGAGGGCCGCGATGAGCAGTTCTTC; CDR3 protein: CASSLYREGRDEQFF; clone size: few; D gene: TRBD2; V gene: TRBV7-8; J gene: TRBJ2-1
CDR3 DNA: TGTGCCAGCAGTGACCTCAATGAGCAGTTCTTC; CDR3 protein: CASSDLNEQFF; clone size: .; D gene: .; V gene: TRBV2; J gene: TRBJ2-1
CDR3 DNA: TGTGCCAGCTCACCCCGGACAACCTACGAGCAGTACTTC; CDR3 protein: CASSPRTTYEQYF; clone size: .; D gene: .; V gene: TRBV18; J gene: TRBJ2-7
CDR3 DNA: TGTGCCAGCAGTCCCCCAGGGTTCTATGGCTACACCTTC; CDR3 protein: CASSPPGFYGYTF; clone size: .; D gene: .; V gene: TRBV27; J gene: TRBJ1-2
CDR3 DNA: TGTGCCACCAGCAGAGTAGGACTGGAAAGCTCCTACAATGAGCAGTTCTTC; CDR3 protein: CATSRVGLESSYNEQFF; clone size: .; D gene: .; V gene: TRBV15; J gene: TRBJ2-1
CDR3 DNA: TGTGCCAGCAGTACAGGGTCGGGGTTCTACGAGCAGTACTTC; CDR3 protein: CASSTGSGFYEQYF; clone size: .; D gene: .; V gene: TRBV27; J gene: TRBJ2-7
CDR3 DNA: TGTGCCAGCACCCACAGGGAAACTCAGCCCCAGCATTTT; CDR3 protein: CASTHRETQPQHF; clone size: .; D gene: .; V gene: TRBV2; J gene: TRBJ1-5
CDR3 DNA: TGTGCCAGCAGCTTATTCCAGGGGGGTAAGACCCAGTACTTC; CDR3 protein: CASSLFQGGKTQYF; clone size: few; D gene: .; V gene: TRBV7-9; J gene: TRBJ2-5
CDR3 DNA: TGTGCCAGCTCACCCCAGGTGGGCACTGAAGCTTTCTTT; CDR3 protein: CASSPQVGTEAFF; clone size: .; D gene: .; V gene: TRBV18; J gene: TRBJ1-1
CDR3 DNA: TGTGCCAGCAGTTTAATGGGGGGACAAGAGACCCAGTACTTC; CDR3 protein: CASSLMGGQETQYF; clone size: few; D gene: .; V gene: TRBV28; J gene: TRBJ2-5
CDR3 DNA: TGTGCCAGTCGTCTAGCGCTTAATGAGCAGTTCTTC; CDR3 protein: CASRLALNEQFF; clone size: .; D gene: .; V gene: TRBV28; J gene: TRBJ2-1
CDR3 DNA: TGTGCCAGCAGTTTTTCCGGGACAGGAGGTCGCGAGCAGTACTTC; CDR3 protein: CASSFSGTGGREQYF; clone size: .; D gene: TRBD1; V gene: TRBV28; J gene: TRBJ2-7
CDR3 DNA: TGTTCCAGCAGCCAAGGGGTTAACACTGAAGCTTTCTTT; CDR3 protein: CSSSQGVNTEAFF; clone size: .; D gene: .; V gene: TRBV7-9; J gene: TRBJ1-1
CDR3 DNA: TGTGCCAGTACTCTGACTAGCGGAGAGCAGTACTTC; CDR3 protein: CASTLTSGEQYF; clone size: .; D gene: TRBD2; V gene: TRBV6-1; J gene: TRBJ2-7
CDR3 DNA: TGTGCCAGCAGTGGGGGAGGGCCCCGACAAGAGACCCAGTACTTC; CDR3 protein: CASSGGGPRQETQYF; clone size: .; D gene: TRBD2; V gene: TRBV28; J gene: TRBJ2-5
CDR3 DNA: TGTGCCTGGGCCCACGGGACAGAGCCCTACGAGCAGTACTTC; CDR3 protein: CAWAHGTEPYEQYF; clone size: .; D gene: TRBD1; V gene: TRBV30; J gene: TRBJ2-7
CDR3 DNA: TGTGCCAGCAGCTTAGTCCTAGCGGCCTACAATGAGCAGTTCTTC; CDR3 protein: CASSLVLAAYNEQFF; clone size: .; D gene: TRBD2; V gene: TRBV7-2; J gene: TRBJ2-1
CDR3 DNA: TGTGCCAGCAGCTTAGGCGGCAGGGTGGCCCCTGAAGCTTTCTTT; CDR3 protein: CASSLGGRVAPEAFF; clone size: .; D gene: .; V gene: TRBV7-9; J gene: TRBJ1-1
CDR3 DNA: TGTGCCAGCAGTTTGGAGCGGGGGTACAATGAGCAGTTCTTC; CDR3 protein: CASSLERGYNEQFF; clone size: .; D gene: TRBD2; V gene: TRBV28; J gene: TRBJ2-1
CDR3 DNA: TGTGCCAGCAGTTCGAGCCCGAGACAGGGGGCTAACTATGGCTACACCTTC; CDR3 protein: CASSSSPRQGANYGYTF; clone size: .; D gene: TRBD1; V gene: TRBV28; J gene: TRBJ1-2
CDR3 DNA: TGTGCCAGGGACACCGACACCTGGAACACTGAAGCTTTCTTT; CDR3 protein: CARDTDTWNTEAFF; clone size: .; D gene: .; V gene: TRBV30; J gene: TRBJ1-1
CDR3 DNA: TGTGCCAGCAGCACGACGGACAGGGATCCGCCCGGGGAGCTGTTTTTT; CDR3 protein: CASSTTDRDPPGELFF; clone size: few; D gene: TRBD1; V gene: TRBV9; J gene: TRBJ2-2
CDR3 DNA: TGTGCCAGCAGTTTGACAGGAGTTGTGAACACTGAAGCTTTCTTT; CDR3 protein: CASSLTGVVNTEAFF; clone size: .; D gene: .; V gene: TRBV28; J gene: TRBJ1-1
CDR3 DNA: TGTGCCAGCTCACCACTGACAGGCCGAAATGAAAAACTGTTTTTT; CDR3 protein: CASSPLTGRNEKLFF; clone size: .; D gene: .; V gene: TRBV18; J gene: TRBJ1-4
CDR3 DNA: TGTGCCAGCAGCCAAGATTCCCAGAGGGCAGATACGCAGTATTTT; CDR3 protein: CASSQDSQRADTQYF; clone size: .; D gene: .; V gene: TRBV14; J gene: TRBJ2-3
CDR3 DNA: TGTGCCAGCAGCTCTAGACAGGGGGATGGCTACACCTTC; CDR3 protein: CASSSRQGDGYTF; clone size: few; D gene: TRBD1; V gene: TRBV7-9; J gene: TRBJ1-2
CDR3 DNA: TGTGCCAGCAGCTTGGCCGGGACTAGCGGGGGCAATGAGCAGTTCTTC; CDR3 protein: CASSLAGTSGGNEQFF; clone size: .; D gene: TRBD2; V gene: TRBV5-4; J gene: TRBJ2-1
CDR3 DNA: TGCGCCAGTATCTCCGTCGGGAACACTGAAGCTTTCTTT; CDR3 protein: CASISVGNTEAFF; clone size: .; D gene: .; V gene: TRBV10-2; J gene: TRBJ1-1
CDR3 DNA: TGTGCCAGTTTTCAAACGGGGGGGTGGGACACTGAAGCTTTCTTT; CDR3 protein: CASFQTGGWDTEAFF; clone size: few; D gene: .; V gene: TRBV7-9; J gene: TRBJ1-1
CDR3 DNA: TGTGCCAGCAGTAGACAGGGAGGTGAGCAGTTCTTC; CDR3 protein: CASSRQGGEQFF; clone size: .; D gene: .; V gene: TRBV28; J gene: TRBJ2-1
CDR3 DNA: TGTGCCAGTAGTATAGATCTCCTCACCGGGGAGCTGTTTTTT; CDR3 protein: CASSIDLLTGELFF; clone size: .; D gene: .; V gene: TRBV19; J gene: TRBJ2-2
CDR3 DNA: TGTGCCAGCAAGAAAGCGGGGGGAGGCAATGAGCAGTTCTTC; CDR3 protein: CASKKAGGGNEQFF; clone size: few; D gene: TRBD2; V gene: TRBV5-4; J gene: TRBJ2-1
CDR3 DNA: TGTGCCAGCAGCATTCTAGTAGCGGGAGATACGCAGTATTTT; CDR3 protein: CASSILVAGDTQYF; clone size: .; D gene: TRBD2; V gene: TRBV9; J gene: TRBJ2-3
CDR3 DNA: TGTGCCAGCAGTGAGTTCGAGTATGGCTACACCTTC; CDR3 protein: CASSEFEYGYTF; clone size: .; D gene: .; V gene: TRBV2; J gene: TRBJ1-2
CDR3 DNA: TGTGCCAGCAGCCCGGACAAGAACTATGGCTACACCTTC; CDR3 protein: CASSPDKNYGYTF; clone size: .; D gene: .; V gene: TRBV5-4; J gene: TRBJ1-2
CDR3 DNA: TGTGCCAGCAGCTTGGGCGAGGAGCTGTTTTTT; CDR3 protein: CASSLGEELFF; clone size: .; D gene: .; V gene: TRBV5-4; J gene: TRBJ2-2
CDR3 DNA: TGTGCCAGCAGCTTGCGGACTAGCGGTTCCTACAATGAGCAGTTCTTC; CDR3 protein: CASSLRTSGSYNEQFF; clone size: once; D gene: TRBD2; V gene: TRBV5-6; J gene: TRBJ2-1
CDR3 DNA: TGTGCCAGCAGCCCTGTAGCGGGGGGGCTATATACGCAGTATTTT; CDR3 protein: CASSPVAGGLYTQYF; clone size: .; D gene: TRBD2; V gene: TRBV7-2; J gene: TRBJ2-3
CDR3 DNA: TGCGCCAGCAGCCAGGGTTGGACTAGCGAAAGAGAGACCCAGTACTTC; CDR3 protein: CASSQGWTSERETQYF; clone size: .; D gene: TRBD2; V gene: TRBV4-1; J gene: TRBJ2-5